This T cell receptor beta chain was sequenced during a study of post-analysis software for immune sequencing data. Whole-study findings and limits: Multiple sclerosis patients had significantly lower normalized Chao1 diversity than controls.

Prepared libraries of TCR beta cDNA carried unique molecular identifiers. TCRdb independently ran MiXCR on the PCR reads; one entry per CDR3 protein. Here the sample spans more than 450,000 distinct CDR3 sequences, around a third being singletons. About this clonotype: The target antigen is unknown.

Sequencing was done on a sample of blood. The source of this sequence is a girl younger than 18 with multiple sclerosis.

For the CDR3, the DNA is TGTGCCACCAGCAGATGGGGGGGGCAGGGTGATTCACCCCTCCACTTT. Translation gives CATSRWGGQGDSPLHF. V usage is TRBV15 and J usage is TRBJ1-6; D perhaps matches TRBD1 (6 bases). V lost 2 bases to trimming and J lost 8 bases, with 16 bases between them. CDR3 length: 16 residues. The germline CDR1 and CDR2 sequences are LNHNV and YYDKDF (reference sequence).